These 14 T cell receptor beta chains were all obtained from the same sample, sequenced in a study of long-term antiretroviral therapy in people with HIV. Running of the v3.0 immunoSEQ assay took place at survey level. Profiled with immunoSEQ multiplex PCR; TCRdb holds only in-frame clones, not every one. The sample has about 27,000 clones, 80% to 90% seen once. The source was unsorted PBMCs, collected 3 years after starting antiretroviral therapy. The receptors originated from a man aged 40-50 years with HIV.

The chain has TRBV5-1 and TRBJ2-5, with 11 bases matching TRBD2. This CDR3 has 17 residues. Germline trimming cut 4 bases from V and 3 bases from J; bases unmatched to any gene: 11. Germline V CDR1 and CDR2: SGHRS, YFSETQ. The CDR3 spells CASSGGLAETVKETQYF. CDR3 nucleotide sequence: TGCGCCAGCAGCGGGGGACTAGCGGAAACTGTAAAAGAGACCCAGTACTTC.

The chain employs TRBV5-4 and TRBJ1-1; D is uncertain. This CDR3 contains 15 residues. With 2 bases removed from V and 0 bases from J, the gap between germline ends came to 11 bases. The germline V gene has CDR1 SGHNT and CDR2 YYREEE (reference sequence). In nucleotides, the CDR3 is TGTGCCAGCAGCTTTCAGAATGTAATGAACACTGAAGCTTTCTTT. Encoded protein: CASSFQNVMNTEAFF.

V is TRBV15 and J is TRBJ2-1, with D possibly TRBD1 on 6 matching bases. Germline V gene sequence: CDR1 LNHNV, CDR2 YYDKDF (reference sequence). V lost 4 bases and J lost 4, with 14 bases in between. CDR3 length: 15 residues. The CDR3 coding sequence is TGTGCCACCAGCACCACAGAGACAGGTTACAATGAGCAGTTCTTC. It codes for CATSTTETGYNEQFF.

A single count supports this clone. The J gene is TRBJ1-1, the V gene TRBV4-2, with a weak D call TRBD1 (5 bases). Per the germline V gene, CDR1 is LGHNA and CDR2 is YNFKEQ. The germline V and J ends were trimmed by 0 bases and 3 bases, with 14 bases remaining between them. CDR3 length equals 16 residues. CDR3 in amino acids: CASSQDSQGTHTEAFF. The CDR3 DNA sequence: TGTGCCAGCAGCCAAGATAGTCAGGGAACCCACACTGAAGCTTTCTTT.

The chain links TRBV7-9 to TRBJ2-4, with 8 positions matching TRBD2. CDR1 is SEHNR and CDR2 is FQNEAQ in the germline V gene (reference sequence). V dropped 5 bases and J dropped 2; count of bases not matched to a gene: 5. The CDR3 is 15 residues long. The DNA for the CDR3 is TGTGCCAGCAGCCCCGGGGGGGGAACCAAAAACATTCAGTACTTC. Protein: CASSPGGGTKNIQYF.

The V call is TRBV12-5, the J call TRBJ2-7; 9 bases map to TRBD2. The V and J ends lost 5 bases and 6 bases, in that order; junction bases with no gene match: 5. This CDR3 is 13 amino acids long. CDR1 LGHNT and CDR2 FRNRAP come from the germline V gene. In DNA form, the CDR3 reads TGTGCTAGTGGTCTAGCGGGAAGTCGCGAGCAGTACTTC. It yields the protein CASGLAGSREQYF.

The chain uses TRBV4-1 and TRBJ1-1; D uncertain. Germline CDR1 reads MGHRA; CDR2 reads YSYEKL. The CDR3 is 13 residues long. The V end lost 3 bases, the J end lost 1 base, and 6 bases lay between the germline ends. CDR3 sequence: CASSHRQNTEAFF. The DNA of the CDR3 is TGCGCCAGCAGCCACCGACAGAACACTGAAGCTTTCTTT.

The chain uses TRBV9 and TRBJ2-7; TRBD1 aligns across 11 bases. Trimming at V came to 6 bases and at J to 4 bases, leaving 6 bases not matched to a gene. CDR1 and CDR2 (germline): SGDLS, YYNGEE. The CDR3 is 14 amino acids. The CDR3 spells CASNRGQGDYEQYF. The CDR3 DNA reads TGTGCCAGCAATAGGGGACAGGGGGATTACGAGCAGTACTTC.

V usage is TRBV6-6 and J usage is TRBJ2-7, with 7 bases lining up with TRBD2. This CDR3 has 14 amino acids. J gave up 4 bases and V 6 bases, and 9 bases lay outside the gene matches. Germline CDR1 and CDR2: MNHNY and SVGAGI (reference sequence). CDR3 in amino acids: CASSPPGGGYEQYF. In DNA form, the CDR3 reads TGTGCCAGCAGCCCCCCGGGGGGAGGTTACGAGCAGTACTTC.

The chain has TRBV7-9 and TRBJ2-7; 9 bases are shared with TRBD2. The V gene end was trimmed by 6 bases and the J gene end by 2 bases; junction bases not matched to a gene: 8. This CDR3 contains 15 residues. Germline V gene lookup returns CDR1 SEHNR and CDR2 FQNEAQ (reference sequence). Here the CDR3 reads CASRPFAGGTYEQYF. CDR3 DNA sequence: TGTGCCAGCAGACCTTTTGCGGGGGGGACCTACGAGCAGTACTTC. The full variable domain, completed using reference TRBV7-9 and TRBJ2-7, is DTGVSQNPRHKITKRGQNVTFRCDPISEHNRLYWYRQTLGQGPEFLTYFQNEAQLEKSRLLSDRFSAERPKGSFSTLEIQRTEQGDSAMYLCASRPFAGGTYEQYFGPGTRLTVT.

The V gene is TRBV6-1, the J gene TRBJ2-1, with 8 positions matching TRBD1. Germline values: CDR1 MNHNS, CDR2 SASEGT. V dropped 2 bases and J dropped 7; count of bases not matched to a gene: 10. The CDR3 is 16 amino acids. The CDR3 region has the DNA TGTGCCAGCAGTGAATACGGACAGGGCCCTTATAATGAGCAGTTCTTC. Residues: CASSEYGQGPYNEQFF.

This chain connects TRBV10-3 to TRBJ2-1, with 7 bases lining up with TRBD1. With V trimmed by 5 bases and J by 3 bases, 4 bases remained unmatched. Germline loops: CDR1 ENHRY, CDR2 SYGVKD. The CDR3 has 14 amino acids. This CDR3 is CAISPQGNYNEQFF. The CDR3 DNA reads TGTGCCATCAGTCCACAGGGGAACTACAATGAGCAGTTCTTC.

The chain joins TRBV7-9 to TRBJ2-3; D unresolved. Germline assignment: CDR1 SEHNR and CDR2 FQNEAQ (reference sequence). The CDR3 is 14 residues long. Between the trimmed V and J ends, which lost 2 bases and 2 bases, there was a span of 8 bases. This CDR3 reads CASSLWAPTDTQYF. DNA for the CDR3: TGTGCCAGCAGCTTATGGGCACCCACAGATACGCAGTATTTT.

The rearrangement links TRBV27 to TRBJ1-2, with no clear D. V was trimmed by 6 bases and J by 4 bases, leaving 9 bases between them. The CDR3 is made up of 12 amino acids. CDR1 and CDR2 (germline): MNHEY, SMNVEV (reference sequence). CDR3 loop: CASRDGPYGYTF. The CDR3 nucleotides read TGTGCCAGCAGGGACGGACCCTATGGCTACACCTTC.